These 4 T cell receptor beta chains came from one sample sequenced in a study of post-analysis software for immune sequencing data. Findings and limits, study-wide: There were several TRBV segments more frequent in patients than controls, and TRBV5-6, TRBV5-1 and TRBV20-1 were among them.

TCR beta cDNA libraries included unique molecular identifiers. TCRdb called the PCR reads again in MiXCR, with one record for every CDR3 protein. The table lists about 820,000 distinct CDR3 sequences, approximately 53% of them singletons, with roughly 4.4% in the top ten. No antigen is known for these receptors. The specimen was blood. All receptors derive from a girl aged 5-17 years with multiple sclerosis.

The chain uses TRBV15 and TRBJ2-4; either TRBD1 or TRBD2 may supply D (5 bases each). TRBJ2-7 explains the end of the DNA better; the J call may be wrong. This CDR3 is built from 14 residues. Germline assignment: CDR1 LNHNV and CDR2 YYDKDF (reference sequence). The CDR3 nucleotides are TGTGCCACCAGCAGGGGGGTGAACGACCACGAGCAGTACTTC. It is translated as CATSRGVNDHEQYF.

The V call is TRBV5-1, the J call TRBJ2-5, with TRBD2 matching over 7 bases. TRBJ2-7 matches the DNA end more closely, so the J call is doubtful. This CDR3 contains 16 residues. The V gene's germline CDR1 is SGHRS and CDR2 YFSETQ. CDR3 nucleotides: TGCGCCAGCAGCCCCACGATGGGGGAGGGGCCCCTCGAGCAGTACTTC. This codes for CASSPTMGEGPLEQYF.

This sequence joins TRBV7-9 and TRBJ2-1, with TRBD1 identical over 7 bases. V shed 7 bases, J shed 4 bases, and the junction held 10 bases outside the gene matches. Germline CDR1 is SEHNR and CDR2 is FQNEAQ (reference sequence). The CDR3 consists of 15 residues. CDR3: CASTLTWDRYNEQFF. The DNA for the CDR3 is TGTGCCAGCACCCTAACTTGGGACAGATACAATGAGCAGTTCTTC.

V usage is TRBV5-1 and J usage is TRBJ2-7; a possible D gene is TRBD1 (6 bases). Germline V gene data show CDR1 as SGHRS and CDR2 as YFSETQ. The CDR3 contains 14 residues. V shed 7 bases and J shed 3 bases, with 17 bases lying between them. The CDR3 DNA reads TGCGCCAGCCGGACAGATCCTACTTTCTACGAGCAGTACTTC. It specifies CASRTDPTFYEQYF.